Each of the 3 T cell receptor beta chains below was sequenced from the same sample in a study of technical replicates of blood from a handful of donors. Repertoires were generated with immunoSEQ multiplex PCR, while TCRdb's copy carries only in-frame clones and drops some. The table records roughly 100,000 clones, approximately 96% of them present only once. Sequenced material: T cells isolated from PBMCs. The receptors stem from a human donor in good health.

J is TRBJ1-4 and V is TRBV27; D remains unclear. Germline V lookup: CDR1 MNHEY, CDR2 SMNVEV (reference sequence). V was shortened by 5 bases and J by 0 bases, with 34 bases between the two germline ends. This CDR3 comprises 23 residues. The CDR3 DNA follows: TGTGCCAGCAGTCCCGTCTTCGGAGGTGGGTTGGAGGAGCGACCTGCAACTAATGAAAAACTGTTTTTT. The encoded protein is CASSPVFGGGLEERPATNEKLFF.

CDR3 nucleotide sequence: TGTGCCAGTAGTATAGATCTGCTTGCGTACGAGCAGTACTTC. Amino acid sequence: CASSIDLLAYEQYF. The V gene is TRBV19, the J gene TRBJ2-7; no definite D call. The germline gives CDR1 LNHDA, CDR2 SQIVND (reference sequence). V lost 0 bases and J lost 4, with 10 bases in between. CDR3 length: 14 amino acids.

The chain carries TRBV18 and TRBJ2-7; D remains ambiguous. There are 13 residues in the CDR3. Trimming took 5 bases from V and 3 from J, leaving 11 bases between them. Germline V gene sequence: CDR1 KGHSH, CDR2 LQKENI. CDR3 sequence: CASSAEEYYEQYF. Written as DNA, the CDR3 is TGTGCCAGCTCAGCTGAGGAATACTACGAGCAGTACTTC.